This passage covers 16 T cell receptor beta chains from one sample sequenced in a study of T cell responses to AZD1222 COVID-19 vaccine. Produced via immunoSEQ multiplex PCR; TCRdb's table is partial and in-frame only. The repertoire holds around 140,000 clones, with roughly 89% as singletons. This material consisted of peripheral blood, taken 28 days after the second AZD1222 dose. The receptor source for this set is an adult who received the AZD1222 COVID-19 vaccine.

This clone came up a few times. The chain has TRBV21-1 and TRBJ2-7; no DNA check was done on the table's D call, TRBD1. TRBV21-1 is termed a pseudogene. The CDR3 length is 15 residues. For the CDR3, the DNA is TGTGCCAGCAGCAAAGGCCGGACAGCCTCCTACGAGCAGTACTTC. Residues: CASSKGRTASYEQYF.

The V call is TRBV4-3, the J call TRBJ1-5; no definite D call. The CDR3 loop spans 14 amino acids. From germline, CDR1 is LGHNA and CDR2 YSLEER. V shed 0 bases and J shed 4 bases, with 7 bases lying between them. The CDR3 nucleotides are TGCGCCAGCAGCCAAGATCCCGGGAATCAGCCCCAGCATTTT. This codes for CASSQDPGNQPQHF.

The chain links TRBV5-6 to TRBJ2-1; maybe TRBD2 (5 bases). V was trimmed by 4 bases and J by 2 bases, leaving 13 bases between them. The CDR3 loop spans 15 amino acids. From germline, CDR1 is SGHDT and CDR2 YYEEEE. This chain's CDR3 is CASSRTPVAYNEQFF. The CDR3 DNA sequence: TGTGCCAGCAGCCGGACTCCCGTGGCCTACAATGAGCAGTTCTTC.

The CDR3 protein is CASSIGRVRQPQHF. The CDR3 DNA reads as TGTGCCAGTAGTATAGGAAGGGTAAGACAGCCCCAGCATTTT. The rearrangement links TRBV19 to TRBJ1-5; D unclear. Trimming removed 1 base from V and 7 bases from J, with 11 bases in between. This CDR3 has 14 amino acids. Germline V gene lookup returns CDR1 LNHDA and CDR2 SQIVND (reference sequence).

The rearrangement uses TRBV6-5 and TRBJ1-2; D is unresolved. CDR3 length: 13 residues. The germline CDR1 and CDR2 sequences are MNHEY and SVGAGI. The V end was cut by 2 bases, the J end by 9 bases, with 13 bases between. The CDR3 reads CASSYLNPLSYTF. For the CDR3, the DNA is TGTGCCAGCAGTTACCTGAACCCACTGAGCTACACCTTC.

This chain links TRBV2 with TRBJ2-5; D is ambiguous. The germline CDR1 and CDR2 sequences are SNHLY and FYNNEI. The CDR3 has 13 amino acids. With 5 bases removed from V and 2 bases from J, the gap between germline ends came to 9 bases. CDR3 protein: CASSRAQQETQYF. DNA of the CDR3: TGTGCCAGCAGTAGGGCCCAGCAAGAGACCCAGTACTTC.

The chain couples TRBV19 to TRBJ1-4, with no clear D. The V gene lost 3 bases and the J gene lost 4 bases, with 21 bases spanning the gap. The CDR3 runs to 18 residues. In germline, CDR1 is LNHDA, CDR2 SQIVND (reference sequence). CDR3: CASSMGPGLGADNEKLFF. The DNA of the CDR3 is TGTGCCAGTAGTATGGGCCCTGGGTTGGGCGCCGATAATGAAAAACTGTTTTTT. Based on the CDR3 plus reference TRBV19 and TRBJ1-4, the full variable domain is DGGITQSPKYLFRKEGQNVTLSCEQNLNHDAMYWYRQDPGQGLRLIYYSQIVNDFQKGDIAEGYSVSREKKESFPLTVTSAQKNPTAFYLCASSMGPGLGADNEKLFFGSGTQLSVL.

J is TRBJ2-1 and V is TRBV24-1, with D perhaps being TRBD1 or TRBD2 (5 bases each). The CDR3 contains 18 residues. Germline V gene lookup returns CDR1 KGHDR and CDR2 SFDVKD. The ends were cut back, 3 bases at V and 8 bases at J, with 25 bases in the middle. In DNA form, the CDR3 reads TGTGCCACCAGTGATCCGAATTCACCGGGACCCCGCTCCCATGAGCAGTTCTTC. Its protein product is CATSDPNSPGPRSHEQFF.

This clone was detected a few times. The chain links TRBV30 to TRBJ1-2; 7 bases align to TRBD1. CDR3 length: 15 residues. Germline trimming cut 3 bases from V and 5 bases from J; bases unmatched to any gene: 12. The V gene's germline CDR1 is GTSNPN and CDR2 SVGIG (reference sequence). The CDR3 is CAWRGDRGPLYGYTF. CDR3 DNA: TGTGCCTGGAGGGGGGACAGAGGTCCCCTTTATGGCTACACCTTC. Full variable domain (missing parts from reference TRBV30 and TRBJ1-2): SQTIHQWPATLVQPVGSPLSLECTVEGTSNPNLYWYRQAAGRGLQLLFYSVGIGQISSEVPQNLSASRPQDRQFILSSKKLLLSDSGFYLCAWRGDRGPLYGYTFGSGTRLTVV.

The chain uses TRBV24-1 and TRBJ2-3, with D perhaps matching TRBD1 (5 bases). Trimming pared 5 bases from V and 0 bases from J, leaving 11 bases between. CDR3 length: 15 amino acids. Germline V gene data show CDR1 as KGHDR and CDR2 as SFDVKD. The CDR3 DNA follows: TGTGCCACCAGTGTTACGACAGAAAGCACAGATACGCAGTATTTT. Translated: CATSVTTESTDTQYF.

This sequence joins TRBV4-2 and TRBJ1-1, with 9 bases matching TRBD1. Germline CDR1 reads LGHNA; CDR2 reads YNFKEQ. This CDR3 region has 14 residues. Trimming cost V 4 bases and J 5 bases; bases outside gene matches: 5. Here the CDR3 reads CASSPRQGETEAFF. The CDR3 bases are TGTGCCAGCAGCCCCCGACAGGGGGAAACTGAAGCTTTCTTT.

V and J are TRBV5-1 and TRBJ1-4; 8 nucleotides line up with TRBD1. The CDR3 consists of 16 residues. Germline V lookup: CDR1 SGHRS, CDR2 YFSETQ. J lost 4 bases, V lost 0 bases, and 5 bases had no gene match. CDR3 amino acids: CASSLEVTGGNEKLFF. DNA for the CDR3: TGCGCCAGCAGCTTGGAGGTAACAGGGGGTAATGAAAAACTGTTTTTT.

The chain links TRBV4-1 to TRBJ2-2; maybe TRBD1 (6 bases). Germline V gene sequence: CDR1 MGHRA, CDR2 YSYEKL. V was clipped by 1 base and J by 1 base, with 10 bases between them. The CDR3 is 16 amino acids. For the CDR3, the DNA is TGCGCCAGCAGCCAAGTAGGGGGACAGAACACCGGGGAGCTGTTTTTT. Protein product: CASSQVGGQNTGELFF.

CDR3 sequence: CASSPGTEQYGYTF. The CDR3 coding sequence is TGTGCCAGCAGTCCCGGGACAGAACAGTATGGCTACACCTTC. The chain carries TRBV2 and TRBJ1-2, with 7 bases identical to TRBD1. Germline-derived CDR1 and CDR2 are SNHLY and FYNNEI. This CDR3 comprises 14 residues. With 5 bases clipped from V and 5 bases from J, the junction kept 8 bases outside the gene matches. Together with reference TRBV2 and TRBJ1-2, the CDR3 gives the full variable domain: EPEVTQTPSHQVTQMGQEVILRCVPISNHLYFYWYRQILGQKVEFLVSFYNNEISEKSEIFDDQFSVERPDGSNFTLKIRSTKLEDSAMYFCASSPGTEQYGYTFGSGTRLTVV.

V and J are TRBV27 and TRBJ1-2; D gene ambiguous. The CDR3 covers 14 residues. Trimming stripped 8 bases from V and 0 bases from J, with 13 bases between. The V gene's germline CDR1 is MNHEY and CDR2 SMNVEV (reference sequence). This CDR3 reads CASRRSQANYGYTF. CDR3 DNA: TGTGCCAGCCGTCGGTCCCAAGCTAACTATGGCTACACCTTC.

The V and J genes are TRBV19 and TRBJ2-2; D not certain. CDR3 size: 15 residues. The V end was cut by 3 bases, the J end by 2 bases, with 10 bases between. CDR1 is LNHDA, CDR2 SQIVND, per germline (reference sequence). CDR3 in DNA: TGTGCCAGTAGTATGTTAGCCGCTAACACCGGGGAGCTGTTTTTT. Translated: CASSMLAANTGELFF.